The next 13 T cell receptor beta chains were all read from a single sample in a study of T cell responses to AZD1222 COVID-19 vaccine. Assay: immunoSEQ multiplex PCR; the TCRdb copy retains only in-frame clones and omits some. This sample has 120,000 or so clones, with around nine tenths found just once. This specimen consisted of peripheral blood, obtained 28 days after the second AZD1222 dose. The receptors originated from an adult who received the AZD1222 COVID-19 vaccine.

This clone is a singleton in its sample. The rearrangement joins TRBV6-5 to TRBJ2-7; 8 nucleotides align to TRBD1. The CDR3 totals 14 residues. Per the germline V gene, CDR1 is MNHEY and CDR2 is SVGAGI. J was trimmed by 0 bases and V by 11 bases; bases with no gene match: 9. CDR3 bases: TGTGCCGGGTCGGACAGGGCTCACTCCTACGAGCAGTACTTC. Its protein product is CAGSDRAHSYEQYF.

The J gene is TRBJ1-5, the V gene TRBV30, with 12 bases identical to TRBD1. The CDR3 sequence is 17 residues long. Germline lookup yields CDR1 GTSNPN and CDR2 SVGIG (reference sequence). V was pared by 1 base and J by 2 bases, with 6 bases of the junction left unmatched. CDR3 residues: CAWSAGTGGIGNQPQHF. CDR3 bases: TGTGCCTGGAGTGCCGGGACAGGGGGCATAGGCAATCAGCCCCAGCATTTT. The complete variable domain, with remaining parts taken from reference TRBV30 and TRBJ1-5, reads SQTIHQWPATLVQPVGSPLSLECTVEGTSNPNLYWYRQAAGRGLQLLFYSVGIGQISSEVPQNLSASRPQDRQFILSSKKLLLSDSGFYLCAWSAGTGGIGNQPQHFGDGTRLSIL.

The chain joins TRBV5-1 to TRBJ2-2; 7 bases map to TRBD1. The CDR3 is made up of 16 amino acids. Germline CDR1 SGHRS, CDR2 YFSETQ. V lost 0 bases to trimming and J lost 2 bases; unmatched junction nucleotides: 4. The CDR3 region has the DNA TGCGCCAGCAGCTTGGGAGACAGGGTAAACACCGGGGAGCTGTTTTTT. It yields the protein CASSLGDRVNTGELFF.

V usage is TRBV21-1 and J usage is TRBJ2-1; TRBD2, the table's D call, lacks a check against the DNA. TRBV21-1 is designated a pseudogene. The CDR3 covers 17 residues. CDR3 loop: CASSPSLAGGPRDEQFF. The CDR3 DNA reads TGTGCCAGCAGCCCATCGCTAGCGGGAGGGCCTAGGGATGAGCAGTTCTTC.

V and J are TRBV18 and TRBJ1-1; D remains unclear. CDR3 size: 12 residues. CDR1 is KGHSH and CDR2 is LQKENI in the germline V gene. Trimming took off 5 bases at V and 7 bases at J, with 11 bases between the two ends. CDR3 bases: TGTGCCAGCTCATCGGACTCGAGTGAAGCTTTCTTT. Translated: CASSSDSSEAFF.

The chain links TRBV5-1 to TRBJ2-5, with D possibly being TRBD2 (6 bases). Per germline, CDR1 SGHRS and CDR2 YFSETQ. Trimming pared 3 bases from V and 5 bases from J, leaving 17 bases between. The CDR3 is made up of 15 amino acids. CDR3 region: CASSYGGSGWETQYF. In nucleotides, the CDR3 is TGCGCCAGCAGCTATGGGGGGTCCGGATGGGAGACCCAGTACTTC.

The DNA of the CDR3 is TGTGCCAGCAGTTCAAGATCAGGTACCGGGGAGCTGTTTTTT. This codes for CASSSRSGTGELFF. The J gene is TRBJ2-2, the V gene TRBV6-5; D is uncertain. CDR1 and CDR2 from the germline V gene are MNHEY and SVGAGI. This CDR3 region has 14 residues. Trimming shortened V by 4 bases and J by 5 bases, and 11 bases separated the two germline ends.

The J gene is TRBJ1-2, the V gene TRBV6-5, with TRBD1 identical over 9 bases. CDR1 MNHEY and CDR2 SVGAGI come from the germline V gene. V shed 6 bases and J 3 bases; nucleotides not matched to a gene: 5. This CDR3 region has 14 residues. The CDR3 sequence is CASRVRDRDYGYTF. CDR3 nucleotides: TGTGCCAGCAGAGTCCGGGACAGGGACTATGGCTACACCTTC.

This rearrangement joins TRBV11-2 to TRBJ2-4, with D hard to call. CDR1 and CDR2 from the germline V gene are SGHAT and FQNNGV. This CDR3 region has 16 residues. V shed 6 bases and J shed 5 bases, with 20 bases lying between them. CDR3 loop: CASRALTGQGQNIQYF. CDR3 coding DNA: TGTGCCAGCAGAGCCCTAACCGGGCAAGGACAAAACATTCAGTACTTC.

This rearrangement joins TRBV12-5 to TRBJ2-3; no clear D gene. V lost 6 bases and J lost 3, with 7 bases in between. This CDR3 is built from 12 residues. From germline, CDR1 is LGHNT and CDR2 FRNRAP. The CDR3 reads CASGSVTDTQYF. The CDR3 DNA is TGTGCTAGTGGAAGTGTGACAGATACGCAGTATTTT.

This clone was counted many times. This chain uses TRBV20-1 with TRBJ1-1, with a weak D call TRBD1 (6 bases). Germline CDR1 reads DFQATT; CDR2 reads SNEGSKA (reference sequence). This CDR3 has 10 residues. Trimming shortened V by 6 bases and J by 7 bases, and 9 bases separated the two germline ends. In DNA, the CDR3 is TGCAGTGCGAGGGGGTTTGAAGCTTTCTTT. Protein: CSARGFEAFF.

The chain links TRBV5-1 to TRBJ1-5; a possible D gene is TRBD1 (6 bases). The CDR3 sequence is 14 residues long. Deletions cut 2 bases from V and 5 bases from J, with 11 bases between. Germline V gives CDR1 SGHRS, CDR2 YFSETQ. DNA for the CDR3: TGCGCCAGCAGCTTAAAGACAGGATATCAGCCCCAGCATTTT. Encoded protein: CASSLKTGYQPQHF.

This sequence joins TRBV5-6 and TRBJ2-1; D is unclear. The V and J ends lost 4 bases and 9 bases respectively, with 14 bases between them. The germline V gene encodes CDR1 SGHDT and CDR2 YYEEEE. The CDR3 extends over 13 amino acids. The CDR3 loop is CASSLGPDGEQFF. In nucleotides, the CDR3 is TGTGCCAGCAGCCTCGGACCCGACGGTGAGCAGTTCTTC.